The sequence of this T cell receptor (beta chain) was determined in a study of T cell repertoires in cytomegalovirus infection (dated by TCRdb to about 2019). A note on the overall study: Peptide stimulations targeted recently identified HLA-C-restricted CMV epitopes, whose presentation resists viral immunomodulation, together with well-studied HLA-B-restricted epitopes. Because public TCR beta signatures pointed to carriage of CMV infection together with the matching HLA type, the HLA type of each donor mattered for the analysis. Findings and caveats that apply to the study as a whole: The ex vivo response was dominated by HLA-C-restricted CMV-specific TCR beta clonotypes, and the single most frequent clonotype in two of eight donors was supplied by these HLA-C-restricted clonotypes. Cumulative frequency of public TCR beta family members discriminated carriers of CMV infection plus the relevant HLA type in this cohort and an independent roughly 340-donor cohort.

The germline V gene yields SGHDT for CDR1 and YYEEEE for CDR2. Including cysteine and phenylalanine, the CDR3 has 14 amino acids. This entry keeps only the CDR3 DNA: 42 bases, framed from base 1. V loses 0 bases, J loses 6 bases, and the germline ends lie 11 bases apart. Data came from an Illumina HiSeq 1500. TCRdb's own reprocessing of the public reads used fastp at Q25 and MiXCR and kept productive beta chains. Every distinct CDR3 protein forms one entry, paired with its most common genes and DNA. The sample records roughly 100,000 distinct CDR3 sequences, roughly 41% of which are singletons. The top ten hold just under 75% of the sample. The table lists this clonotype with a few counts. Its antigen remains undetermined. Base qualities are missing; no much larger clone stands one base away. Read against the paper, the sample's treatment or condition label means: in vitro stimulation with specific CMV peptide epitopes to enrich CMV-specific T cells.

This chain joins TRBV5-6 to TRBJ2-3; confidence is insufficient to name the D gene. The input for sequencing was CD8+ T cells from cultured PBMCs, taken from culture after CMV antigen stimulation. The source is a human donor in good health (CMV status not recorded). Some clones in this sample may be carry-over from other donors' samples. The CDR3 in this case is CASSLGNFADTQYF. The bases are TGTGCCAGCAGCTTGGGAAACTTCGCGGATACGCAGTATTTT.